The present TCR beta chain was sequenced within a study of OX40 agonist ivuxolimab in advanced cancers. Study details: Recorded diagnoses for dose-escalation patients were hepatocellular carcinoma, melanoma, renal cell or head and neck cancer. There were three patients with partial responses, one having hepatocellular carcinoma and two cutaneous melanoma. Whole-study results and caveats: Researchers did not establish what antigens the expanded peripheral T cells target.

The protocol was immunoSEQ multiplex PCR, while the TCRdb copy is restricted to in-frame clones and leaves out a portion. This repertoire shows fewer than 100,000 clones, roughly 93% found once; its top ten account for around 0.33%. V gave up 6 bases and J gave up 2 bases, with 11 bases separating them. Per germline, CDR1 MNHEY and CDR2 SVGAGI. The CDR3 loop spans 13 amino acids. As regards this clone: Antigen: not known.

The origin of this receptor is an adult with an advanced solid tumor such as melanoma, head and neck, liver or kidney cancer. This material consisted of CD4+ or CD8+ T cells sorted from blood, taken in a trial of the OX40 agonist ivuxolimab. V is TRBV6-5 and J is TRBJ2-7, with a possible D match to TRBD2 (5 bases). CDR3 loop: CASRATAAYEQYF. The CDR3 DNA is TGTGCCAGCAGAGCTACAGCGGCCTACGAGCAGTACTTC.